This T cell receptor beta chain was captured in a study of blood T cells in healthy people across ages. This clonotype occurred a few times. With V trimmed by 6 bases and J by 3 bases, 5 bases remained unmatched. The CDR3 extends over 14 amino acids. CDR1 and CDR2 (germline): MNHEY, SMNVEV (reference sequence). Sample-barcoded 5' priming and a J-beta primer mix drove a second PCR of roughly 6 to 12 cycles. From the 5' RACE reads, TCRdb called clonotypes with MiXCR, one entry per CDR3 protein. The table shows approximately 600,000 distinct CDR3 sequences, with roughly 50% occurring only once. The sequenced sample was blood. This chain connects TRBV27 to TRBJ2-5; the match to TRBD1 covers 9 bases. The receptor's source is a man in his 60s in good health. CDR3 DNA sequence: TGTGCCAGCAGCCATGACAGGGGGGAAGAGACCCAGTACTTC. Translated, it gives CASSHDRGEETQYF.